These 25 T cell receptor beta chains share one sample of origin, sequenced in a study of PD-L1 blockade in urothelial cancer. Regarding time point: peripheral blood 6 weeks after treatment start. Generated by immunoSEQ multiplex PCR, the TCRdb table keeps only in-frame clones and is missing some. The sample has under 85,000 clones, 85% to 95% seen once. Sequencing was performed on PBMCs, taken around atezolizumab (anti-PD-L1) treatment. These receptors originate from a woman aged 80 or over with urothelial cancer.

V and J are TRBV4-1 and TRBJ2-1; possible D gene TRBD1, 5 bases. Germline-derived CDR1 and CDR2 are MGHRA and YSYEKL. The CDR3 totals 14 residues. With 4 bases removed from V and 9 bases from J, the gap between germline ends came to 16 bases. The CDR3 loop reads CASSLTSTALEQFF. CDR3 sequence (DNA): TGCGCCAGCAGCCTTACTTCGACAGCCCTTGAGCAGTTCTTC.

This chain uses TRBV7-6 with TRBJ2-1; D possibly corresponds to TRBD1 (5 bases). V shed 5 bases and J shed 5 bases, with 19 bases lying between them. Germline CDR1 and CDR2: SGHVS and FNYEAQ. The CDR3 spans 16 residues. The CDR3 coding sequence is TGTGCCAGCAGCCCCCGCAGGGTCAAGGAGAACAATGAGCAGTTCTTC. Protein sequence: CASSPRRVKENNEQFF.

The V call is TRBV7-6, the J call TRBJ1-2, with D unclear. The V and J ends lost 5 bases and 4 bases respectively, with 11 bases between them. From germline, CDR1 is SGHVS and CDR2 FNYEAQ. CDR3 size: 13 residues. CDR3 bases: TGTGCCAGCAGCGCAAACAGAGTCTATGGCTACACCTTC. Translating gives CASSANRVYGYTF.

V usage is TRBV28 and J usage is TRBJ2-7; TRBD1 matches at 12 bases. V was pared by 7 bases and J by 0 bases, with 10 bases of the junction left unmatched. The CDR3 has 17 residues. Germline V gene data show CDR1 as MDHEN and CDR2 as SYDVKM. The CDR3 DNA follows: TGTGCCAGCAATTACCCCCGGGGACAGGGGGCCTCCTACGAGCAGTACTTC. It specifies CASNYPRGQGASYEQYF. Supplemented by reference TRBV28 and TRBJ2-7, the full variable domain reads DVKVTQSSRYLVKRTGEKVFLECVQDMDHENMFWYRQDPGLGLRLIYFSYDVKMKEKGDIPEGYSVSREKKERFSLILESASTNQTSMYLCASNYPRGQGASYEQYFGPGTRLTVT.

This clone was seen just once. The V and J genes are TRBV6-1 and TRBJ1-1; D possibly corresponds to TRBD1 (6 bases). The CDR3 length is 15 residues. Germline V CDR1 and CDR2: MNHNS, SASEGT. Trimming removed 6 bases from V and 1 base from J, with 15 bases in between. CDR3 protein: CASRIDGQRNTEAFF. CDR3 nucleotide sequence: TGTGCCAGCAGAATCGACGGACAGCGGAACACTGAAGCTTTCTTT.

CDR3 in DNA: TGTGCCAGTAGTACCATGGACAGGGGCACGAGTCAGCCCCAGCATTTT. Translating gives CASSTMDRGTSQPQHF. The V call is TRBV19, the J call TRBJ1-5; 9 nucleotides line up with TRBD1. The CDR3 is made up of 16 amino acids. CDR1 LNHDA and CDR2 SQIVND come from the germline V gene (reference sequence). V shed 4 bases and J 6 bases; nucleotides not matched to a gene: 10.

The chain has TRBV5-4 and TRBJ1-1; 8 bases agree with TRBD1. V was clipped by 0 bases and J by 5 bases; unmatched bases: 9. In germline, CDR1 is SGHNT, CDR2 YYREEE (reference sequence). The CDR3 sequence is 16 residues long. CDR3 in amino acids: CASSLVIGRGHTEAFF. The CDR3 DNA reads as TGTGCCAGCAGCTTGGTGATCGGCAGGGGGCATACTGAAGCTTTCTTT.

V gene TRBV4-2 combines with J gene TRBJ1-2, with 12 bases lining up with TRBD1. This CDR3 has 16 amino acids. CDR1 and CDR2 (germline): LGHNA, YNFKEQ. Trimming took 3 bases from V and 6 from J; bases not matched to a gene: 8. The DNA of the CDR3 is TGTGCCAGCAGCCACTCCCAGGGGACAGGGGGCAATGGCTACACCTTC. This encodes CASSHSQGTGGNGYTF.

The chain employs TRBV14 and TRBJ1-1; tentatively, D is TRBD1 (6 bases). Trimming shortened V by 4 bases and J by 2 bases, and 11 bases separated the two germline ends. The CDR3 spans 14 residues. The germline CDR1 and CDR2 sequences are SGHDN and FVKESK. CDR3 bases: TGTGCCAGCAGCCCCAGGGGAGTCAACACTGAAGCTTTCTTT. Protein product: CASSPRGVNTEAFF. The full variable domain, completed using reference TRBV14 and TRBJ1-1, is EAGVTQFPSHSVIEKGQTVTLRCDPISGHDNLYWYRRVMGKEIKFLLHFVKESKQDESGMPNNRFLAERTGGTYSTLKVQPAELEDSGVYFCASSPRGVNTEAFFGQGTRLTVV.

This clone was detected only a few times. The genes are TRBV2 and TRBJ2-7, with D possibly being TRBD2 (6 bases). The CDR3 sequence is 13 residues long. Germline CDR1 SNHLY, CDR2 FYNNEI. Between the trimmed V and J ends, which lost 2 bases and 4 bases, there was a span of 9 bases. The CDR3 spells CASSELGGYEQYF. The CDR3 nucleotides read TGTGCCAGCAGTGAACTTGGGGGGTACGAGCAGTACTTC.

The rearrangement links TRBV5-1 to TRBJ1-1, with a tentative D call TRBD1 (5 bases). Germline V CDR1 and CDR2: SGHRS, YFSETQ. The V end was cut by 2 bases, the J end by 0 bases, with 17 bases between. There are 17 residues in the CDR3. The CDR3 loop reads CASSFDSFSLMNTEAFF. The DNA for the CDR3 is TGCGCCAGCAGCTTCGACAGCTTCTCGCTGATGAACACTGAAGCTTTCTTT.

The chain couples TRBV2 to TRBJ1-1, with a tentative D call TRBD1 (5 bases). Trimming took 6 bases from V and 0 from J, leaving 8 bases between them. This CDR3 has 13 amino acids. The germline gives CDR1 SNHLY, CDR2 FYNNEI. The CDR3 here is CASRQEMNTEAFF. In DNA form, the CDR3 reads TGTGCCAGCAGACAGGAGATGAACACTGAAGCTTTCTTT. Full variable domain (outside the CDR3, taken from reference TRBV2 and TRBJ1-1): EPEVTQTPSHQVTQMGQEVILRCVPISNHLYFYWYRQILGQKVEFLVSFYNNEISEKSEIFDDQFSVERPDGSNFTLKIRSTKLEDSAMYFCASRQEMNTEAFFGQGTRLTVV.

The chain employs TRBV28 and TRBJ2-3; the match to TRBD2 covers 16 bases. Germline V CDR1 and CDR2: MDHEN, SYDVKM. This CDR3 comprises 18 residues. The V gene end was trimmed by 6 bases and the J gene end by 5 bases; junction bases not matched to a gene: 11. In DNA, the CDR3 is TGTGCCAGCAGCCCCCCGGGGACTAGCGGGAGGGCTGAAGATACGCAGTATTTT. It specifies CASSPPGTSGRAEDTQYF.

The chain recombines TRBV10-3 with TRBJ1-1; 9 bases line up with TRBD1. J was trimmed by 5 bases and V by 4 bases; bases with no gene match: 5. Germline loops: CDR1 ENHRY, CDR2 SYGVKD. This CDR3 has 14 residues. In DNA form, the CDR3 reads TGTGCCATCAGTGGCAACAGGGGGCAAACTGAAGCTTTCTTT. It encodes CAISGNRGQTEAFF.

V gene TRBV12-5 combines with J gene TRBJ2-2, with 10 bases identical to TRBD1. J lost 5 bases, V lost 1 base, and 1 base had no gene match. The CDR3 length is 15 residues. Germline V gene data show CDR1 as LGHNT and CDR2 as FRNRAP. As DNA, the CDR3 is TGTGCTAGTGGTTTGGGGACAGGGGGGACCGGGGAGCTGTTTTTT. It is translated as CASGLGTGGTGELFF.

The chain recombines TRBV7-3 with TRBJ2-3; 10 bases align to TRBD2. In germline, CDR1 is SGHTA, CDR2 FQGTGA. CDR3 length: 15 amino acids. J was trimmed by 4 bases and V by 6 bases; bases with no gene match: 7. The CDR3 DNA reads TGTGCCAGCAGTCGAGCGGGAGGGCCAGCAGATACGCAGTATTTT. It codes for CASSRAGGPADTQYF.

Only one count was recorded for this clone. J is TRBJ2-7 and V is TRBV21-1; the D call in the table, TRBD2, was not verified against the DNA. TRBV21-1 is recorded as a pseudogene. This CDR3 is 14 amino acids long. CDR3 sequence reads: CASSPVPRRYEQYF. The CDR3 bases are TGTGCCAGCAGCCCTGTTCCGCGTAGATACGAGCAGTACTTC.

This clone was detected once. The V gene is TRBV2, the J gene TRBJ1-1, with D unclear. The CDR3 length is 14 residues. Germline lookup yields CDR1 SNHLY and CDR2 FYNNEI. V was pared by 2 bases and J by 1 base, with 8 bases between. CDR3 residues: CASSELSPNTEAFF. Written as DNA, the CDR3 is TGTGCCAGCAGTGAACTTTCCCCGAACACTGAAGCTTTCTTT. Combining the CDR3 with reference TRBV2 and TRBJ1-1 gives the whole variable domain EPEVTQTPSHQVTQMGQEVILRCVPISNHLYFYWYRQILGQKVEFLVSFYNNEISEKSEIFDDQFSVERPDGSNFTLKIRSTKLEDSAMYFCASSELSPNTEAFFGQGTRLTVV.

This sequence joins TRBV18 and TRBJ2-7; no definite D call. This CDR3 is built from 13 residues. Germline V gene lookup returns CDR1 KGHSH and CDR2 LQKENI. V was trimmed by 2 bases and J by 5 bases, leaving 10 bases between them. In DNA form, the CDR3 reads TGTGCCAGCTCACCAGGGTCGAGGAACGAGCAGTACTTC. Encoded protein: CASSPGSRNEQYF.

The chain uses TRBV30 and TRBJ2-2, with D tentatively TRBD1 (5 bases). CDR1 and CDR2 (germline): GTSNPN, SVGIG (reference sequence). The CDR3 is 15 residues long. V shed 4 bases and J shed 4 bases, with 16 bases lying between them. The CDR3 DNA is TGTGCCTGGAAGTTTAGGGCAAGGGGCACCGGGGAGCTGTTTTTT. Translating it yields CAWKFRARGTGELFF.

The rearrangement uses TRBV4-1 and TRBJ2-7; 9 bases are shared with TRBD1. Germline V gives CDR1 MGHRA, CDR2 YSYEKL. The CDR3 has 16 residues. Trimming removed 4 bases from V and 7 bases from J; junction bases left unmatched: 14. DNA of the CDR3: TGCGCCAGCAGCCCGCCTCCGGGACAGGGCGTTCTGGAGCAGTACTTC. Amino acids: CASSPPPGQGVLEQYF.

This sequence joins TRBV2 and TRBJ2-7; D uncertain. Germline CDR1 SNHLY, CDR2 FYNNEI. The V gene lost 1 base and the J gene lost 2 bases, with 12 bases spanning the gap. The CDR3 sequence is 15 residues long. The CDR3 is CASSEVRVLTYEQYF. DNA for the CDR3: TGTGCCAGCAGTGAAGTCCGGGTCCTCACCTACGAGCAGTACTTC.

In its sample, this clone was seen once. V usage is TRBV5-4 and J usage is TRBJ2-3; 9 bases align to TRBD2. The CDR3 has 15 residues. CDR1 SGHNT and CDR2 YYREEE come from the germline V gene (reference sequence). Trimming at V came to 0 bases and at J to 3 bases, leaving 2 bases not matched to a gene. The CDR3 here is CASSLGLAGTDTQYF. CDR3 nucleotides: TGTGCCAGCAGCTTGGGTCTAGCGGGAACAGATACGCAGTATTTT.

The rearrangement links TRBV9 to TRBJ2-7, with 9 bases lining up with TRBD1. The ends lost 1 base at V and 4 bases at J; junction bases unmatched: 6. Germline lookup yields CDR1 SGDLS and CDR2 YYNGEE. This CDR3 spans 15 amino acids. The CDR3 coding sequence is TGTGCCAGCAGCGTAACGGGGACAGGGACTTACGAGCAGTACTTC. Translation gives CASSVTGTGTYEQYF.

The V gene is TRBV7-6, the J gene TRBJ1-3, with a tentative D call TRBD1 (6 bases). The CDR3 is 15 amino acids. Per germline, CDR1 SGHVS and CDR2 FNYEAQ. The V and J ends lost 1 base and 6 bases respectively, with 13 bases between them. The CDR3 nucleotides are TGTGCCAGCAGCTTAGTAGCGGGGGGCGAAAACACCATATATTTT. Amino acids: CASSLVAGGENTIYF.